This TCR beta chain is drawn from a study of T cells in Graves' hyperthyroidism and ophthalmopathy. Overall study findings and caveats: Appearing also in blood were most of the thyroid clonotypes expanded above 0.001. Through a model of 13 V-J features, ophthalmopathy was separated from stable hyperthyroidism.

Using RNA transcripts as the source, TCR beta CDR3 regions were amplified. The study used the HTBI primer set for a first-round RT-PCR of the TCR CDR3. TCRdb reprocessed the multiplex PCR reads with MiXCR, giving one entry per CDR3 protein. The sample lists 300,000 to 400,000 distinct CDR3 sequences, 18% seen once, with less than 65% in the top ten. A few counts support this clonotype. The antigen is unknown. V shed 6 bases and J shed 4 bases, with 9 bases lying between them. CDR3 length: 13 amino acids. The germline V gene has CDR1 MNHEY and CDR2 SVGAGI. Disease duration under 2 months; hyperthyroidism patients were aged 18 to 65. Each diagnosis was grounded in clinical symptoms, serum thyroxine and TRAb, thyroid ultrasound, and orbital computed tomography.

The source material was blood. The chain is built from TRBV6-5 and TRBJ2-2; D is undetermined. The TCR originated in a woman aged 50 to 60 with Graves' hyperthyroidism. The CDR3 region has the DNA TGTGCCAGCAGCTACCGCAGCACCGGGGAGCTGTTTTTT. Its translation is CASSYRSTGELFF.